Listed below are T cell receptor beta chains from one sample, sequenced in a study of lymphopenia after photon versus proton radiotherapy. The protocol was immunoSEQ multiplex PCR, while the TCRdb copy is restricted to in-frame clones and leaves out a portion. The sample consists of 25,000 to 30,000 clones, 87% of them appearing once. The sequenced sample was peripheral blood, obtained from a patient treated with proton-based radiotherapy. The source is a woman aged 55-70 years with cholangiocarcinoma. Some clones in this sample may be carry-over from other donors' samples. The CDR3 runs from the conserved cysteine through the conserved F or W. The order of the fields is CDR3 protein, CDR3 DNA, D gene, V gene, J gene, clone size. D genes are given only for firm matches. The size entry is marked missing in some rows and otherwise reads once, few, many or a size class.

cdr3_aa: CASSEGRGQVNTEAFF
cdr3_nt: TGTGCCAGCAGCGAAGGAAGGGGGCAAGTGAACACTGAAGCTTTCTTT
d_call: TRBD1
v_call: TRBV5-4
j_call: TRBJ1-1
clone_size: NA

cdr3_aa: CASSYPGQGKGRETQYF
cdr3_nt: TGTGCCAGTAGTTATCCGGGACAGGGGAAGGGGCGAGAGACCCAGTACTTC
d_call: TRBD1
v_call: TRBV19
j_call: TRBJ2-5
clone_size: few

cdr3_aa: CSVGNAADGPYGYTF
cdr3_nt: TGCAGCGTTGGCAACGCGGCAGACGGACCCTATGGCTACACCTTC
d_call: NA
v_call: TRBV29-1
j_call: TRBJ1-2
clone_size: few

cdr3_aa: CASSPTGYLDTQYF
cdr3_nt: TGTGCCAGCAGCCCCACCGGTTACTTAGATACGCAGTATTTT
d_call: NA
v_call: TRBV7-2
j_call: TRBJ2-3
clone_size: NA

cdr3_aa: CATGTAYQETQYF
cdr3_nt: TGTGCCACGGGGACAGCCTACCAAGAGACCCAGTACTTC
d_call: TRBD1
v_call: TRBV6-5
j_call: TRBJ2-5
clone_size: NA

cdr3_aa: CASSLQRFYEQYF
cdr3_nt: TGTGCCAGCAGCTTACAGAGATTCTACGAGCAGTACTTC
d_call: NA
v_call: TRBV13
j_call: TRBJ2-7
clone_size: NA

cdr3_aa: CASSSWEGGSYNEQFF
cdr3_nt: TGTGCCAGTAGTTCCTGGGAAGGGGGTTCCTACAATGAGCAGTTCTTC
d_call: NA
v_call: TRBV19
j_call: TRBJ2-1
clone_size: NA

cdr3_aa: CASSEASAGRQPQHF
cdr3_nt: TGTGCCAGCAGTGAAGCTTCTGCAGGACGTCAGCCCCAGCATTTT
d_call: NA
v_call: TRBV6-1
j_call: TRBJ1-5
clone_size: NA

cdr3_aa: CASSFRGTNTQYF
cdr3_nt: TGTGCCAGCAGCTTTCGTGGGACTAATACGCAGTATTTT
d_call: TRBD2
v_call: TRBV5-6
j_call: TRBJ2-3
clone_size: NA

cdr3_aa: CASSLEGRATEAFF
cdr3_nt: TGCGCCAGCAGCTTGGAAGGGAGGGCCACTGAAGCTTTCTTT
d_call: NA
v_call: TRBV5-1
j_call: TRBJ1-1
clone_size: NA

cdr3_aa: CASSSGQGVTNYGYTF
cdr3_nt: TGTGCCAGCAGTTCCGGACAGGGAGTTACTAACTATGGCTACACCTTC
d_call: TRBD1
v_call: TRBV6-5
j_call: TRBJ1-2
clone_size: NA

cdr3_aa: CASSPGQDRVYEQYF
cdr3_nt: TGTGCCAGCAGCCCGGGGCAGGACAGGGTCTACGAGCAGTACTTC
d_call: TRBD1
v_call: TRBV9
j_call: TRBJ2-7
clone_size: NA

cdr3_aa: CASIGGTGVRSPLHF
cdr3_nt: TGTGCCAGCATTGGCGGGACAGGGGTCCGTTCACCCCTCCACTTT
d_call: TRBD1
v_call: TRBV2
j_call: TRBJ1-6
clone_size: NA

cdr3_aa: CASKAGTGLYEQYF
cdr3_nt: TGTGCCAGCAAAGCCGGGACCGGGCTCTACGAGCAGTACTTC
d_call: NA
v_call: TRBV6-1
j_call: TRBJ2-7
clone_size: NA